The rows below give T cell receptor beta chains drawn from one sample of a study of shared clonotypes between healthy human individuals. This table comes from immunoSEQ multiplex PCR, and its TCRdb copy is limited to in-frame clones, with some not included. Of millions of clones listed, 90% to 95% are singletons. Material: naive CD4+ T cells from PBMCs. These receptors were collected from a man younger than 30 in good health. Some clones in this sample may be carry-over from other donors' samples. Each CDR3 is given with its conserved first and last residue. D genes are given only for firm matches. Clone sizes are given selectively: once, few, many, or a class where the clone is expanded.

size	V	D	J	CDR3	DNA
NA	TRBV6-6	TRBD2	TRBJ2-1	CASSPWAGGPYNEQFF	TGTGCCAGCAGTCCATGGGCGGGAGGCCCCTACAATGAGCAGTTCTTC
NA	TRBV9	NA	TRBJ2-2	CASSNNRRTGRTGELFF	TGTGCCAGCAGCAACAACCGGAGAACGGGGCGCACCGGGGAGCTGTTTTTT
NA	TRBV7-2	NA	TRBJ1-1	CASSLMGNTEAFF	TGTGCCAGCAGTTTAATGGGGAACACTGAAGCTTTCTTT
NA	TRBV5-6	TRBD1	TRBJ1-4	CASSLGTGYNEKLFF	TGTGCCAGCAGCTTGGGGACAGGGTATAATGAAAAACTGTTTTTT
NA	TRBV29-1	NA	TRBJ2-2	CSVRAGMNTGELFF	TGCAGCGTTAGAGCCGGAATGAACACCGGGGAGCTGTTTTTT
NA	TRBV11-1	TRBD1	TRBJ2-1	CASSARQGAINEQFF	TGTGCCAGCAGCGCCCGACAGGGGGCGATCAATGAGCAGTTCTTC
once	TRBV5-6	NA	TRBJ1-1	CASSLATLKDTEAFF	TGTGCCAGCAGCTTGGCGACCCTAAAGGACACTGAAGCTTTCTTT
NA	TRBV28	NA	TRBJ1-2	CASSLGEVVSYTF	TGTGCCAGCAGTTTAGGGGAGGTAGTGAGCTACACCTTC
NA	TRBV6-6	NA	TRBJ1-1	CASSYSRGNTEAFF	TGTGCCAGCAGTTACTCGAGAGGTAACACTGAAGCTTTCTTT
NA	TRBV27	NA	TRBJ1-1	CASSLNRNTEAFF	TGTGCCAGCAGTTTAAATAGAAACACTGAAGCTTTCTTT
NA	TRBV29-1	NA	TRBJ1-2	CSVLGVAGGRYTF	TGCAGCGTTTTGGGAGTGGCAGGTGGTCGCTACACCTTC
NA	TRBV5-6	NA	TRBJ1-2	CASSLSGRASGYTF	TGTGCCAGCAGCTTGTCTGGCAGGGCTTCGGGCTACACCTTC
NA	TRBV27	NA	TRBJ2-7	CASSLGRPPYEQYF	TGTGCCAGCAGTTTAGGACGACCACCCTACGAGCAGTACTTC
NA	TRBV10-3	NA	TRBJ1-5	CAISGGRESNQPQHF	TGTGCCATCAGTGGAGGCAGGGAGAGCAATCAGCCCCAGCATTTT
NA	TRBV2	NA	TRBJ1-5	CASSENVQPQHF	TGTGCCAGCAGTGAAAATGTTCAGCCCCAGCATTTT
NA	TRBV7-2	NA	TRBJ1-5	CASSFVPVNQPQHF	TGTGCCAGCAGCTTCGTCCCAGTCAATCAGCCCCAGCATTTT
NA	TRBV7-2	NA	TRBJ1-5	CASSLSRGGQPQHF	TGTGCCAGCAGCTTAAGCAGGGGAGGCCAGCCCCAGCATTTT
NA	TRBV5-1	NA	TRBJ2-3	CASSLGGDITDTQYF	TGCGCCAGCAGCTTGGGCGGTGACATTACAGATACGCAGTATTTT
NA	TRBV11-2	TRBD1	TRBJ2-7	CARSFLTGVIDEQYF	TGTGCCCGCAGCTTTCTAACAGGGGTAATCGACGAGCAGTACTTC
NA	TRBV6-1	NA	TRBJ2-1	CASSAWDWRSYNEQFF	TGTGCCAGCAGTGCCTGGGACTGGAGGTCTTACAATGAGCAGTTCTTC
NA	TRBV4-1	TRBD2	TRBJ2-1	CASSQVGLADEQFF	TGCGCCAGCAGCCAAGTCGGACTAGCGGATGAGCAGTTCTTC
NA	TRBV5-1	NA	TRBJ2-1	CASSGVADPTYNEQFF	TGCGCCAGCAGCGGTGTCGCGGACCCGACATACAATGAGCAGTTCTTC
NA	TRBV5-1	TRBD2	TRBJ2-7	CASSLGLAGGEQYF	TGCGCCAGCAGCTTGGGACTAGCGGGAGGAGAGCAGTACTTC
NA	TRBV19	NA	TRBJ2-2	CASSGQLPGSGELFF	TGTGCCAGTAGTGGACAGCTTCCTGGTAGCGGGGAGCTGTTTTTT
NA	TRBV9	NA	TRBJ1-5	CASSVGSGYQPQHF	TGTGCCAGCAGCGTAGGATCCGGGTATCAGCCCCAGCATTTT
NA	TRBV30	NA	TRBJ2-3	CAWSVLWAPEGDTQYF	TGTGCCTGGAGTGTACTCTGGGCCCCGGAGGGGGATACGCAGTATTTT
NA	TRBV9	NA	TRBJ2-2	CASGGTAGGGELFF	TGTGCCAGCGGAGGGACCGCCGGGGGCGGGGAGCTGTTTTTT
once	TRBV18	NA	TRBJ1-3	CASSPIQSSSGNTIYF	TGTGCCAGCTCACCCATACAGTCAAGCTCTGGAAACACCATATATTTT
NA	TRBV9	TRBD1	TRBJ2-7	CASSGGTGDEQYF	TGTGCCAGCAGCGGGGGGACAGGGGACGAGCAGTACTTC
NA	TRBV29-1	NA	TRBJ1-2	CSVAKRAGENYGYTF	TGCAGCGTCGCTAAGCGGGCAGGGGAGAACTATGGCTACACCTTC
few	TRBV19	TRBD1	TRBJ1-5	CASSTGTDRDQPQHF	TGTGCCAGTAGCACCGGGACAGACCGGGATCAGCCCCAGCATTTT
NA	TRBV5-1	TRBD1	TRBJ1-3	CASSPGGTGAGNTIYF	TGCGCCAGCAGCCCTGGTGGGACAGGGGCTGGAAACACCATATATTTT
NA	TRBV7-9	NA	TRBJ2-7	CASRRDGTYEQYF	TGTGCCAGCAGGCGGGACGGTACCTACGAGCAGTACTTC
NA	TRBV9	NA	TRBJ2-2	CASSVLSGLTGELFF	TGTGCCAGCAGCGTACTATCTGGGTTGACCGGGGAGCTGTTTTTT
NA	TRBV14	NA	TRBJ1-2	CASSQERVGGYTF	TGTGCCAGCAGCCAAGAGCGAGTGGGTGGCTACACCTTC
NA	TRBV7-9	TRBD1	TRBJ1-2	CASSLGGQEYGYTF	TGTGCCAGCAGCTTAGGGGGACAGGAGTATGGCTACACCTTC
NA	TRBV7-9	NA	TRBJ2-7	CASSSTPSAASYEQYF	TGTGCCAGCAGCTCGACACCCTCGGCGGCCTCCTACGAGCAGTACTTC
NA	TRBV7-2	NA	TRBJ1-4	CASSLGGIGEKLFF	TGTGCCAGCAGCTTAGGGGGGATTGGTGAAAAACTGTTTTTT
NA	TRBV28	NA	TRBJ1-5	CASSSYTGRGTPQHF	TGTGCCAGCAGTTCCTATACGGGACGGGGAACGCCCCAGCATTTT
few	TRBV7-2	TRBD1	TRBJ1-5	CASSNDRVQPQHF	TGTGCCAGCAGCAACGACAGGGTTCAGCCCCAGCATTTT
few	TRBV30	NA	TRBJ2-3	CAWTETLDTQYF	TGTGCCTGGACTGAGACTCTGGATACGCAGTATTTT
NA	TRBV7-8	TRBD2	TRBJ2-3	CASSFSSGRPTDTQYF	TGTGCCAGCAGCTTTTCTAGCGGGAGGCCCACAGATACGCAGTATTTT
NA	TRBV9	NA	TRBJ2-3	CASSAQGWRMNGTQYF	TGTGCCAGCAGCGCACAGGGTTGGAGGATGAATGGTACGCAGTATTTT
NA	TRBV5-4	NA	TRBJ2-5	CASSSPTEQETQYF	TGTGCCAGCAGCTCTCCGACGGAACAAGAGACCCAGTACTTC
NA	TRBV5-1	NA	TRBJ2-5	CASSLVGTVQETQYF	TGCGCCAGCAGCCTAGTAGGGACTGTACAAGAGACCCAGTACTTC
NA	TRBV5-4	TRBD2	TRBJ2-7	CASSLDPSGRPGEQYF	TGTGCCAGCAGCTTGGACCCAAGCGGGAGACCGGGTGAGCAGTACTTC
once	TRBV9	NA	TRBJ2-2	CAGGPGWASNTGELFF	TGTGCCGGGGGCCCGGGTTGGGCTAGCAACACCGGGGAGCTGTTTTTT
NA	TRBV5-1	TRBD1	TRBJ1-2	CASSTIAGTGSRGYTF	TGCGCCAGCAGCACAATCGCCGGGACAGGGAGTCGAGGCTACACCTTC
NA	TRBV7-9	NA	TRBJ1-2	CASSLTDGYGYTF	TGTGCCAGCAGCTTAACGGACGGCTATGGCTACACCTTC
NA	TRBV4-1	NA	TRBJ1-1	CASSQEGIGTEAFF	TGCGCCAGCAGCCAAGAAGGCATTGGCACTGAAGCTTTCTTT
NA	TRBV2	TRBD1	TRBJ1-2	CASSKDRGDLGYGYTF	TGTGCCAGCAGTAAGGACAGGGGCGACCTGGGCTATGGCTACACCTTC
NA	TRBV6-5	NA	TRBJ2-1	CASSTTLFNEQFF	TGTGCCAGCAGTACAACCTTGTTCAATGAGCAGTTCTTC
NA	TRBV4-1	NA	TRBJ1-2	CASSRLGGTENGYTF	TGCGCCAGCAGCCGCCTGGGGGGGACGGAAAATGGCTACACCTTC